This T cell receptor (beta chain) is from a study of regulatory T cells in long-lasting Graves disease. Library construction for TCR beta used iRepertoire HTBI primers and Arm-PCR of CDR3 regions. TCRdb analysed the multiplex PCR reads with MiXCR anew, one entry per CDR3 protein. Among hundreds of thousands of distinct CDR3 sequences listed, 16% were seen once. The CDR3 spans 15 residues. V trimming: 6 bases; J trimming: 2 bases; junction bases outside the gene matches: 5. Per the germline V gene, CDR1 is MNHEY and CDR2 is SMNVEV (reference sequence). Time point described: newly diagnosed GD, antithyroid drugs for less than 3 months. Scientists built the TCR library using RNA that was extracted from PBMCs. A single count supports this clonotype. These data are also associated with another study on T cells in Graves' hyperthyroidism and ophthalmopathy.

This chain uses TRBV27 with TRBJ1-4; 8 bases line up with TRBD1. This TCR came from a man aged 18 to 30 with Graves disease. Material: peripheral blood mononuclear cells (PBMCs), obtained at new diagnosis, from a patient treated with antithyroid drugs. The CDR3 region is CASREPGGTNEKLFF. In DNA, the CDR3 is TGTGCCAGCAGAGAACCAGGGGGCACTAATGAAAAACTGTTTTTT.